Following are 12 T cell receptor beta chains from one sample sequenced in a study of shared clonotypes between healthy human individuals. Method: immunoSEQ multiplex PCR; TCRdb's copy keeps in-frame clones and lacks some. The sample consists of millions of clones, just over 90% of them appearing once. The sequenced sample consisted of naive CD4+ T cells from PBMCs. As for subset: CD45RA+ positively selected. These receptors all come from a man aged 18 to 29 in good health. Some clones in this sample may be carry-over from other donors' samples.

The CDR3 sequence is CASSNSGTGTDTQYF. CDR3 nucleotide sequence: TGTGCCAGCAGCAACTCCGGGACAGGCACAGATACGCAGTATTTT. The chain is built from TRBV7-9 and TRBJ2-3; 7 bases are a match to TRBD1. This CDR3 is 15 amino acids long. Germline loops: CDR1 SEHNR, CDR2 FQNEAQ (reference sequence). V was pared by 5 bases and J by 1 base, with 6 bases of the junction left unmatched.

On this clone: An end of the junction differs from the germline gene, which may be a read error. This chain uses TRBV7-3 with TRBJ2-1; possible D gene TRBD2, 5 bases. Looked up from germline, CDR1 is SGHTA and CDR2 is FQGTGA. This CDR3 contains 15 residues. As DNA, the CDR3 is TGTGCCAGCAGCATAACCCGGGCCGGGAACCAGCAGCAGTTCTTC. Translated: CASSITRAGNQQQFF.

CDR3 bases: TGTGCCAGCAGGGGGAAGGGACTAGCGGGAGTTGCAGATACGCAGTATTTT. It codes for CASRGKGLAGVADTQYF. This sequence joins TRBV11-2 and TRBJ2-3, with 14 nucleotides matching TRBD2. CDR3 size: 17 residues. V shed 6 bases, J shed 4 bases, and the junction held 9 bases outside the gene matches. Looked up from germline, CDR1 is SGHAT and CDR2 is FQNNGV.

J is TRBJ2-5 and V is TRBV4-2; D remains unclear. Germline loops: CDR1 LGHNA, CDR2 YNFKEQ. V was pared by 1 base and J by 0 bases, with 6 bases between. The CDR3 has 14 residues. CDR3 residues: CASSQVQNQETQYF. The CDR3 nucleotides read TGTGCCAGCAGCCAAGTACAGAACCAAGAGACCCAGTACTTC.

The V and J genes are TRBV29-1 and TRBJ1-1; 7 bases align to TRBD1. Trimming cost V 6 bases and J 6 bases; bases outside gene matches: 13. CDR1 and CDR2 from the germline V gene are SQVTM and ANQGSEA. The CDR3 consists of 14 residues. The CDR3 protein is CSVGPTGTKSEAFF. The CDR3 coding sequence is TGCAGCGTCGGACCGACAGGGACGAAGTCTGAAGCTTTCTTT. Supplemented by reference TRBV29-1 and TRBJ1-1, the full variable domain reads SAVISQKPSRDICQRGTSLTIQCQVDSQVTMMFWYRQQPGQSLTLIATANQGSEATYESGFVIDKFPISRPNLTFSTLTVSNMSPEDSSIYLCSVGPTGTKSEAFFGQGTRLTVV.

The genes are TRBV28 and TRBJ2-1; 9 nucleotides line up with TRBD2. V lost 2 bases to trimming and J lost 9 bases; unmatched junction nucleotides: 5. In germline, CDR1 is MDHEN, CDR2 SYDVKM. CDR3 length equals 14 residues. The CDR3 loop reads CASSLMREGGEQFF. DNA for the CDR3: TGTGCCAGCAGTTTAATGCGGGAGGGGGGTGAGCAGTTCTTC.

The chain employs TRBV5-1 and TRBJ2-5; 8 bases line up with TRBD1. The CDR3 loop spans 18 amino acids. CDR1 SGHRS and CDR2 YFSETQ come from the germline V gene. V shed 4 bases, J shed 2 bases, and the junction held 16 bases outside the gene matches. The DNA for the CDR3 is TGCGCCAGCAGCCCAAACAGTTACAGGGGGAGGAGGCAAGAGACCCAGTACTTC. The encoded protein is CASSPNSYRGRRQETQYF.

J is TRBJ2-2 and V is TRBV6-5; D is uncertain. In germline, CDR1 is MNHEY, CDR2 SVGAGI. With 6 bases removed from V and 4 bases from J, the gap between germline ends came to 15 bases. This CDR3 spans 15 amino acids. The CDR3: CASSPSTRSTGELFF. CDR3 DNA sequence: TGTGCCAGCAGCCCGTCCACAAGGAGCACCGGGGAGCTGTTTTTT.

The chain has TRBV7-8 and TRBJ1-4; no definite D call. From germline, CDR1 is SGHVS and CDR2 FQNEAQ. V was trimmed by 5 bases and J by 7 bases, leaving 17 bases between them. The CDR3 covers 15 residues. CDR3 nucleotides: TGTGCCAGCAGCCCTTTTCCGGGCCTTCCTGAAAAACTGTTTTTT. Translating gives CASSPFPGLPEKLFF.

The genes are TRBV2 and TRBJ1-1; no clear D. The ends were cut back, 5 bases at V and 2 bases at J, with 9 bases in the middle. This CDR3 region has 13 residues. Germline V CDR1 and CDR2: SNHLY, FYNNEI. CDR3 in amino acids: CASSYTFNTEAFF. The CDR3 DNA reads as TGTGCCAGCAGTTATACTTTTAACACTGAAGCTTTCTTT.

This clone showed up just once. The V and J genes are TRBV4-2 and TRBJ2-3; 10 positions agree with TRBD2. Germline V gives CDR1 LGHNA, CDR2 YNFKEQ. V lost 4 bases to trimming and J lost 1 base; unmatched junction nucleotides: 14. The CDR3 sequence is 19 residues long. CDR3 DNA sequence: TGTGCCAGCAGCCGAACCGGGACTAGCGAAGGCCGGGGCACAGATACGCAGTATTTT. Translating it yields CASSRTGTSEGRGTDTQYF.

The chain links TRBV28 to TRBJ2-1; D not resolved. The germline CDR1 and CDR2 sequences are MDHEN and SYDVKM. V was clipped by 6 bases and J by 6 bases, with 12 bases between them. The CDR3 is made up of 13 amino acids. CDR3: CASRGFSSNEQFF. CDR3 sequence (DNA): TGTGCCAGCAGGGGGTTTAGCAGCAATGAGCAGTTCTTC.